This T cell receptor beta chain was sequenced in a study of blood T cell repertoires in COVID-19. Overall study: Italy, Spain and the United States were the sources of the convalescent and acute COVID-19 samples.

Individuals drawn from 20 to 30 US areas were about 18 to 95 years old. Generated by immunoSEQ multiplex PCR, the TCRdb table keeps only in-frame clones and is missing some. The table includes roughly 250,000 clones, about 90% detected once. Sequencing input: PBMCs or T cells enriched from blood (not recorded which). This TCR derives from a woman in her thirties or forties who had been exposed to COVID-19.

DNA for the CDR3: TGTGCCAGCAGTTCGCAGGGTAATCAGCCCCAGCATTTT. This gives the protein CASSSQGNQPQHF. The V gene is TRBV12-3 or TRBV12-4, the J gene TRBJ1-5; TRBD1 might be the D (5 bases). V gave up 4 bases and J gave up 4 bases, with 8 bases separating them. The CDR3 totals 13 residues.